This entry lists 4 T cell receptor beta chains sequenced from one sample in a study of blood T cell repertoires in COVID-19 (dated by TCRdb to 2020 to 2021). Libraries came from the immunoSEQ multiplex PCR assay. Not all clones reach the TCRdb copy of this immuneACCESS table, which keeps in-frame sequences only. Checked studies attribute under half of the gap to unresolved V genes and leave the rest unexplained. This sample gives about 200,000 clones in total; more than 70% of them show up just once. Less than 8% of the sample lies in the top ten. Sequencing used PBMCs or T cells enriched from blood (not recorded which). These receptors originate from a woman between 35 and 50 years old with acute COVID-19.

The gene calls are TRBV24-1 and TRBJ2-5; D remains unclear. Between the trimmed V and J ends, which lost 0 bases and 0 bases, there was a span of 4 bases. CDR1 is KGHDR and CDR2 is SFDVKD in the germline V gene. The length of the CDR3 is 14 residues. This CDR3 reads CATSDLDYQETQYF. The CDR3 DNA reads TGTGCCACCAGTGATTTGGACTACCAAGAGACCCAGTACTTC.

V gene TRBV18 combines with J gene TRBJ1-5; no firm D call. The CDR3 totals 14 residues. Trimming stripped 3 bases from V and 1 base from J, with 7 bases between. Germline V CDR1 and CDR2: KGHSH, LQKENI. The chain's CDR3 is CASSPGNSNQPQHF. CDR3 coding DNA: TGTGCCAGCTCACCGGGCAACAGCAATCAGCCCCAGCATTTT. Full variable domain (missing parts from reference TRBV18 and TRBJ1-5): NAGVMQNPRHLVRRRGQEARLRCSPMKGHSHVYWYRQLPEEGLKFMVYLQKENIIDESGMPKERFSAEFPKEGPSILRIQQVVRGDSAAYFCASSPGNSNQPQHFGDGTRLSIL.

This chain links TRBV18 with TRBJ1-3, with TRBD1 matching 7 bases. Germline CDR1 reads KGHSH; CDR2 reads LQKENI. CDR3 length: 16 residues. J lost 0 bases, V lost 4 bases, and 6 bases had no gene match. CDR3 in amino acids: CASSLLQGHSGNTIYF. Written as DNA, the CDR3 is TGTGCCAGCTCACTCCTACAGGGGCACTCTGGAAACACCATATATTTT.

This clone was counted a few times. This chain uses TRBV29-1 with TRBJ1-5, with 7 bases fitting TRBD1. Unmatched junction bases numbered 4, after V lost 4 bases and J lost 4 bases. CDR3 length equals 13 residues. Looked up from germline, CDR1 is SQVTM and CDR2 is ANQGSEA. Here the CDR3 reads CSVAGGINQPQHF. For the CDR3, the DNA is TGCAGCGTTGCAGGGGGGATTAATCAGCCCCAGCATTTT.